A single sample is the source of the 27 T cell receptor beta chains below, sequenced in a study of cytomegalovirus exposure and HLA in healthy donors. The PCR had 60 Vbeta and 13 Jbeta primers. Some clones are missing from TCRdb's copy, which holds only in-frame ones; the method was immunoSEQ multiplex PCR. In the table there are 110,000 to 150,000 clones, around a tenth of which are singletons. Specimen: PBMCs. These receptors all come from a male donor in good health and CMV-seronegative.

The chain is built from TRBV19 and TRBJ2-1; TRBD2 aligns across 8 bases. This CDR3 is 16 amino acids long. Germline V CDR1 and CDR2: LNHDA, SQIVND (reference sequence). After removal of 2 bases from V and 5 bases from J, the junction contained 8 bases not matched to a gene. DNA of the CDR3: TGTGCCAGTAGTATACACGGACTAGCTTTCAACAATGAGCAGTTCTTC. This gives the protein CASSIHGLAFNNEQFF.

The rearrangement links TRBV19 to TRBJ2-5, with 8 bases aligning to TRBD2. Trimming at V came to 3 bases and at J to 5 bases, leaving 8 bases not matched to a gene. The CDR3 totals 15 residues. Germline lookup yields CDR1 LNHDA and CDR2 SQIVND (reference sequence). CDR3 protein: CASSIGSGTGETQYF. In nucleotides, the CDR3 is TGTGCCAGTAGTATTGGTAGCGGGACGGGGGAGACCCAGTACTTC.

In this sample, this clone turned up a few times. Other DNA sequences of this sample code for an identical CDR3. The J gene is TRBJ1-4, the V gene TRBV25-1; TRBD1 aligns across 10 bases. The CDR3 has 15 amino acids. Germline loops: CDR1 MGHDK, CDR2 SYGVNS. With 1 base clipped from V and 6 bases from J, the junction kept 2 bases outside the gene matches. CDR3 DNA sequence: TGTGCCAGCAGTGAATTGGGACAGGGGTATGAAAAACTGTTTTTT. Translating gives CASSELGQGYEKLFF.

This clone was seen a handful of times. The chain uses TRBV4-1 and TRBJ2-1, with a weak D call TRBD1 (5 bases). The germline CDR1 and CDR2 sequences are MGHRA and YSYEKL. There are 15 residues in the CDR3. Between the trimmed V and J ends, which lost 4 bases and 4 bases, there was a span of 14 bases. CDR3 DNA sequence: TGCGCCAGCAGCCGGACACGGAACGATTACAATGAGCAGTTCTTC. Protein: CASSRTRNDYNEQFF.

This clone was found a few times. The chain uses TRBV13 and TRBJ2-3, with D possibly TRBD1 on 6 matching bases. CDR3 length: 16 residues. Per germline, CDR1 PRHDT and CDR2 FYEKMQ (reference sequence). V gave up 3 bases and J gave up 2 bases, with 15 bases separating them. The CDR3 sequence: CASSFGQGTPTDTQYF. As DNA, the CDR3 is TGTGCCAGCAGCTTCGGGCAGGGGACACCCACAGATACGCAGTATTTT.

This rearrangement joins TRBV4-2 to TRBJ2-7, with 16 bases aligning to TRBD2. Germline V gene lookup returns CDR1 LGHNA and CDR2 YNFKEQ. CDR3 length equals 24 residues. V gave up 0 bases and J gave up 1 base; unmatched junction bases: 21. CDR3 bases: TGTGCCAGCAGCCAAGATAGACCCCCCCCGGGACTAGCGGGGGGGCCGCGTACTTCCTACGAGCAGTACTTC. Protein sequence: CASSQDRPPPGLAGGPRTSYEQYF.

This clone was counted between two and nine times. The chain joins TRBV6-6 to TRBJ2-3; D is ambiguous. Germline loops: CDR1 MNHNY, CDR2 SVGAGI (reference sequence). This CDR3 contains 12 residues. V lost 6 bases and J lost 0, with 4 bases in between. The CDR3 bases are TGTGCCAGCAGCCCGAGCACAGATACGCAGTATTTT. This encodes CASSPSTDTQYF.

V and J are TRBV7-2 and TRBJ2-7; 7 nucleotides align to TRBD1. CDR3 length: 14 amino acids. Germline V gene sequence: CDR1 SGHTA, CDR2 FQGNSA. The trim removed 4 bases at V and 2 bases at J, leaving 5 bases unmatched. In nucleotides, the CDR3 is TGTGCCAGCAGCTCCCGGACAGGAACCTACGAGCAGTACTTC. Its translation: CASSSRTGTYEQYF.

This clone was counted between two and nine times. This chain links TRBV7-6 with TRBJ2-5, with TRBD2 matching 9 bases. The V and J ends lost 5 bases and 4 bases, in that order; junction bases with no gene match: 17. Germline V CDR1 and CDR2: SGHVS, FNYEAQ. The CDR3 covers 18 residues. The CDR3 DNA reads as TGTGCCAGCAGCCCCCCAGCGCTAGCGGGGCTCGGGCGAGAGACCCAGTACTTC. Translation: CASSPPALAGLGRETQYF.

The rearrangement joins TRBV4-1 to TRBJ2-2; TRBD2 matches 10 bases. CDR3 length: 16 residues. Trimming took 3 bases from V and 7 from J; bases not matched to a gene: 8. Germline V gene lookup returns CDR1 MGHRA and CDR2 YSYEKL. In nucleotides, the CDR3 is TGCGCCAGCAGCCACAGAGCGGGAGGGCCTTTCGGGGAGCTGTTTTTT. This gives the protein CASSHRAGGPFGELFF.

About this clone: Sequence at one end of the junction differs from germline and may be a read error. This same CDR3 is encoded by further DNA sequences in the sample. CDR3 in DNA: TGCGCCAGCAGCTTCAGCGGGGGGCTCAACGAGCAGTATTTC. Translating gives CASSFSGGLNEQYF. The chain has TRBV5-1 and TRBJ2-7, with 9 bases matching TRBD2. This CDR3 contains 14 residues. CDR1 and CDR2 (germline): SGHRS, YFSETQ.

Only a few counts were recorded for this clone. This chain connects TRBV9 to TRBJ2-7; 7 nucleotides match TRBD2. The length of the CDR3 is 14 residues. The trim removed 2 bases at V and 4 bases at J, leaving 6 bases unmatched. Per the germline V gene, CDR1 is SGDLS and CDR2 is YYNGEE. This CDR3 reads CASSVGAGHYEQYF. CDR3 coding DNA: TGTGCCAGCAGCGTGGGAGCGGGGCATTACGAGCAGTACTTC. The full variable domain, with the rest looked up from reference TRBV9 and TRBJ2-7, is DSGVTQTPKHLITATGQRVTLRCSPRSGDLSVYWYQQSLDQGLQFLIQYYNGEERAKGNILERFSAQQFPDLHSELNLSSLELGDSALYFCASSVGAGHYEQYFGPGTRLTVT.

This clone was found a few times. J is TRBJ1-6 and V is TRBV28, with D perhaps matching TRBD1 (6 bases). CDR3 length: 16 residues. Per germline, CDR1 MDHEN and CDR2 SYDVKM. V lost 3 bases to trimming and J lost 4 bases, with 13 bases between them. CDR3 loop: CASSFRAGVYNSPLHF. CDR3 nucleotide sequence: TGTGCCAGCAGTTTCAGGGCAGGGGTTTATAATTCACCCCTCCACTTT.

This rearrangement joins TRBV2 to TRBJ2-7, with D uncertain. The CDR3 contains 11 residues. Between the trimmed V and J ends, which lost 6 bases and 3 bases, there was a span of 6 bases. Germline CDR1 SNHLY, CDR2 FYNNEI. The CDR3 protein is CASRVVYEQYF. The DNA of the CDR3 is TGTGCCAGCAGAGTAGTCTACGAGCAGTACTTC.

CDR3 sequence (DNA): TGCGCCAGCAGCCAAGGTCTAGCAGACACCGGGGAGCTGTTTTTT. This codes for CASSQGLADTGELFF. V is TRBV4-3 and J is TRBJ2-2, with TRBD2 as a possible D gene (5 bases). CDR1 LGHNA and CDR2 YSLEER come from the germline V gene. The V end was cut by 1 base, the J end by 3 bases, with 9 bases between. The CDR3 runs 15 residues.

This clone was found a few times. The V and J genes are TRBV5-4 and TRBJ2-6; D not certain. The CDR3 runs to 15 residues. Trimming removed 4 bases at V and 4 bases at J, with 12 bases between. Germline V CDR1 and CDR2: SGHNT, YYREEE (reference sequence). Written as DNA, the CDR3 is TGTGCCAGCAGCCCGGGTCCTTTAGGGGCCAACGTCCTGACTTTC. Translating it yields CASSPGPLGANVLTF. Looking up the rest from reference TRBV5-4 and TRBJ2-6 gives the full variable domain: ETGVTQSPTHLIKTRGQQVTLRCSSQSGHNTVSWYQQALGQGPQFIFQYYREEENGRGNFPPRFSGLQFPNYSSELNVNALELDDSALYLCASSPGPLGANVLTFGAGSRLTVL.

There are a few counts of this clone. The chain recombines TRBV7-7 with TRBJ2-3; D may be TRBD2 (6 bases). This CDR3 region has 13 residues. V lost 5 bases, J lost 9 bases, and 15 bases lay in between. CDR1 is SSHAT, CDR2 FNYEAQ, per germline (reference sequence). The CDR3 DNA reads as TGTGCCAGCAGCGGCTCGGGGGAAGGGACGCAGTATTTT. This sequence encodes CASSGSGEGTQYF.

This chain links TRBV6-5 with TRBJ1-4, with no clear D. This CDR3 contains 15 residues. V was clipped by 5 bases and J by 8 bases, with 18 bases between them. CDR1 and CDR2 (germline): MNHEY, SVGAGI. The CDR3 here is CASSSGRHSEEKLFF. CDR3 DNA: TGTGCCAGCAGTAGCGGACGGCACTCTGAAGAAAAACTGTTTTTT.

The CDR3 sequence: CASSLSSRDYGYTF. CDR3 coding DNA: TGTGCCAGCAGTTTATCGTCCCGGGACTATGGCTACACCTTC. This chain joins TRBV27 and TRBJ1-2; D ambiguous. V lost 0 bases and J 3 bases, leaving 8 bases between the germline ends. The CDR3 runs 14 residues. CDR1 is MNHEY and CDR2 is SMNVEV in the germline V gene (reference sequence).

This clone was seen more than once but under ten times. The J gene is TRBJ2-7, the V gene TRBV5-1; a possible D gene is TRBD1 (5 bases). The CDR3 totals 15 residues. V dropped 4 bases and J dropped 0 bases, with 14 bases sitting between them. Germline V gene data show CDR1 as SGHRS and CDR2 as YFSETQ. The CDR3 here is CASSPQTVLSYEQYF. Written as DNA, the CDR3 is TGCGCCAGCAGCCCACAGACAGTCCTCTCCTACGAGCAGTACTTC. The full variable domain, with the rest looked up from reference TRBV5-1 and TRBJ2-7, is KAGVTQTPRYLIKTRGQQVTLSCSPISGHRSVSWYQQTPGQGLQFLFEYFSETQRNKGNFPGRFSGRQFSNSRSEMNVSTLELGDSALYLCASSPQTVLSYEQYFGPGTRLTVT.

This clone was observed a few times. The gene calls are TRBV19 and TRBJ2-3; D gene uncertain. Germline CDR1 is LNHDA and CDR2 is SQIVND (reference sequence). The CDR3 has 13 residues. Trimming stripped 6 bases from V and 1 base from J, with 8 bases between. DNA of the CDR3: TGTGCCAGTAGCAACTCCCGCACAGATACGCAGTATTTT. Protein product: CASSNSRTDTQYF.

The J gene is TRBJ2-1, the V gene TRBV7-2; D possibly corresponds to TRBD2 (6 bases). V shed 4 bases and J shed 3 bases, with 22 bases lying between them. CDR3 length: 18 residues. Germline lookup yields CDR1 SGHTA and CDR2 FQGNSA. The CDR3 here is CASSSGEAEAPFYNEQFF. For the CDR3, the DNA is TGTGCCAGCAGCTCTGGGGAGGCGGAGGCCCCCTTCTACAATGAGCAGTTCTTC.

The rearrangement links TRBV7-9 to TRBJ1-2, with 8 nucleotides matching TRBD1. The ends lost 4 bases at V and 6 bases at J; junction bases unmatched: 10. The CDR3 totals 15 residues. CDR1 and CDR2 from the germline V gene are SEHNR and FQNEAQ (reference sequence). The CDR3 spells CASSSRGQDSNGYTF. The CDR3 coding sequence is TGTGCCAGCAGCTCCCGGGGACAGGACTCAAATGGCTACACCTTC.

The CDR3 region is CASSLDPVSGNTIYF. CDR3 nucleotides: TGCGCCAGCAGCTTGGATCCAGTTTCAGGAAACACCATATATTTT. This sequence joins TRBV5-1 and TRBJ1-3; no definite D call. The V gene's germline CDR1 is SGHRS and CDR2 YFSETQ. This CDR3 has 15 residues. The ends were cut back, 0 bases at V and 4 bases at J, with 11 bases in the middle.

This clone was seen more than once but under ten times. This chain uses TRBV6-1 with TRBJ1-1, with D possibly being TRBD1 (5 bases). The CDR3 runs 17 residues. V lost 2 bases and J 4 bases, leaving 20 bases between the germline ends. Germline-derived CDR1 and CDR2 are MNHNS and SASEGT. CDR3 sequence (DNA): TGTGCCAGCAGTGAATGGGCCTGGGAAGGGGCTGGCACTGAAGCTTTCTTT. It translates to CASSEWAWEGAGTEAFF.

This clone was seen only a few times. The genes are TRBV11-2 and TRBJ1-1; D gene uncertain. From germline, CDR1 is SGHAT and CDR2 FQNNGV. The CDR3 sequence is 15 residues long. Trimming took off 5 bases at V and 1 base at J, with 14 bases between the two ends. The CDR3, as DNA: TGTGCCAGCAGCCAGCGGGCCAGCCGGAACACTGAAGCTTTCTTT. Residues: CASSQRASRNTEAFF.

This clone was counted a few times. The chain links TRBV2 to TRBJ1-3; 7 bases fit TRBD1. This CDR3 is 14 amino acids long. V lost 1 base and J lost 4; bases outside the gene matches: 1. Germline V lookup: CDR1 SNHLY, CDR2 FYNNEI. CDR3 sequence (DNA): TGTGCCAGCAGTGAAGGGGGACAGGGAAACACCATATATTTT. Encoded protein: CASSEGGQGNTIYF.